This T cell receptor (beta chain) was identified during a study of blood T cells in healthy people across ages. The study's findings and limits: As age increased, TCR beta diversity per million T cells fell in a roughly linear fashion.

The authors ran a second PCR of 7 to 11 cycles using a sample-barcoded 5' primer and a J-beta primer mix. TCRdb re-derived calls from the 5' RACE reads in MiXCR, one entry per CDR3 protein. The profile shows approximately 850,000 distinct CDR3 sequences, around two fifths of them singletons. As for this clonotype: The antigen remains undetermined. A much more abundant neighbour one base away suggests this may be a read error.

Trimming removed 1 base from V and 0 bases from J; junction bases left unmatched: 3. The CDR3 is 15 amino acids. Germline lookup yields CDR1 SQVTM and CDR2 ANQGSEA. The clonotype originates from a man between 60 and 75 years old in good health. V is TRBV29-1 and J is TRBJ2-1; 7 bases are a match to TRBD2. Sequencing was done on a sample of blood. As DNA, the CDR3 is TGCAGCGTTGAAGTCGGGGGGAGCTCCTACAATGAGCAGTTCTTC. Amino acid sequence: CSVEVGGSSYNEQFF.